One sample yielded the 21 T cell receptor beta chains listed below, sequenced in a study of OX40 agonist ivuxolimab in advanced cancers. Data came from immunoSEQ multiplex PCR; TCRdb stores just in-frame clones and leaves some out. The profile shows about 60,000 clones, around 83% of them singletons. Source: CD4+ or CD8+ T cells sorted from blood, taken in a trial of the OX40 agonist ivuxolimab. These receptors came from an adult with an advanced solid tumor such as melanoma, head and neck, liver or kidney cancer.

V gene TRBV28 combines with J gene TRBJ2-5; TRBD1 matches 7 bases. Germline V gene data show CDR1 as MDHEN and CDR2 as SYDVKM. J gave up 5 bases and V 7 bases, and 10 bases lay outside the gene matches. There are 14 residues in the CDR3. In DNA, the CDR3 is TGTGCCAGCACCACACAGGGGCGGTGGGAGACCCAGTACTTC. Translated, it gives CASTTQGRWETQYF.

The V gene is TRBV11-2, the J gene TRBJ2-7; 13 bases match TRBD2. After removal of 5 bases from V and 5 bases from J, the junction contained 0 bases not matched to a gene. The germline V gene encodes CDR1 SGHAT and CDR2 FQNNGV. The CDR3 is made up of 13 amino acids. As DNA, the CDR3 is TGTGCCAGCAGCGGACTAGCGGGAGACGAGCAGTACTTC. Translation gives CASSGLAGDEQYF.

The chain employs TRBV19 and TRBJ1-1, with 7 positions matching TRBD1. V shed 2 bases, J shed 8 bases, and the junction held 8 bases outside the gene matches. CDR1 LNHDA and CDR2 SQIVND come from the germline V gene (reference sequence). The CDR3 consists of 14 residues. CDR3 sequence: CASSIPNRGQEAFF. CDR3 nucleotide sequence: TGTGCCAGTAGTATACCTAATAGGGGGCAGGAAGCTTTCTTT.

This chain connects TRBV7-3 to TRBJ2-5; 10 bases line up with TRBD2. With 1 base clipped from V and 1 base from J, the junction kept 6 bases outside the gene matches. CDR3 length: 17 residues. The V gene's germline CDR1 is SGHTA and CDR2 FQGTGA. CDR3: CASSLRGASGGQETQYF. CDR3 nucleotides: TGTGCCAGCAGCTTAAGAGGGGCTAGCGGGGGCCAAGAGACCCAGTACTTC.

This chain connects TRBV28 to TRBJ1-2; no firm D call. This CDR3 comprises 11 residues. V was trimmed by 10 bases and J by 3 bases, leaving 9 bases between them. Germline assignment: CDR1 MDHEN and CDR2 SYDVKM. CDR3 in amino acids: CATETYYGYTF. The CDR3 nucleotides are TGTGCCACCGAAACTTACTATGGCTACACCTTC.

V usage is TRBV7-2 and J usage is TRBJ2-7, with 9 bases aligning to TRBD1. In germline, CDR1 is SGHTA, CDR2 FQGNSA. The CDR3 sequence is 16 residues long. With 7 bases clipped from V and 6 bases from J, the junction kept 16 bases outside the gene matches. The CDR3 region is CASTRGGTGSLREQYF. The CDR3 DNA reads TGTGCCAGCACCCGCGGAGGGACAGGGTCCCTCCGCGAGCAGTACTTC.

V and J are TRBV19 and TRBJ2-5; the D gene is possibly TRBD2 (6 bases). Germline V CDR1 and CDR2: LNHDA, SQIVND (reference sequence). This CDR3 is 14 amino acids long. V was clipped by 5 bases and J by 2 bases, with 12 bases between them. CDR3 bases: TGTGCCAGTAGTCCTCTAGCGTTTCAAGAGACCCAGTACTTC. Residues: CASSPLAFQETQYF.

CDR3 amino acids: CASSLAGGGPYEQYF. In DNA, the CDR3 is TGTGCCAGCAGCTTAGCGGGAGGTGGCCCCTACGAGCAGTACTTC. The V call is TRBV27, the J call TRBJ2-7; 10 nucleotides line up with TRBD2. This CDR3 has 15 residues. The trim removed 6 bases at V and 2 bases at J, leaving 7 bases unmatched. CDR1 MNHEY and CDR2 SMNVEV come from the germline V gene (reference sequence).

A note on this clone: The junction shows a germline mismatch at one end, possibly a read error. The rearrangement uses TRBV18 and TRBJ2-7, with D possibly being TRBD2 (5 bases). The CDR3 spans 12 residues. Germline CDR1 KGHSH, CDR2 LQKENI. Here the CDR3 reads CASSPTSGTSSF. As DNA, the CDR3 is TGTGCCAGCTCACCAACCAGCGGCACCAGTTCCTTC. The full variable domain, rest sourced from reference TRBV18 and TRBJ2-7, is NAGVMQNPRHLVRRRGQEARLRCSPMKGHSHVYWYRQLPEEGLKFMVYLQKENIIDESGMPKERFSAEFPKEGPSILRIQQVVRGDSAAYFCASSPTSGTSSFGPGTRLTVT.

This clone came up a few times. This chain uses TRBV18 with TRBJ1-5; the D is unclear. CDR3 size: 15 residues. V lost 4 bases and J lost 0, with 10 bases in between. CDR1 KGHSH and CDR2 LQKENI come from the germline V gene. This CDR3 reads CASSLDGSSNQPQHF. The CDR3 DNA follows: TGTGCCAGCTCACTGGACGGTAGTAGCAATCAGCCCCAGCATTTT.

This chain links TRBV5-1 with TRBJ2-7; unclear D gene. The length of the CDR3 is 14 residues. CDR1 SGHRS and CDR2 YFSETQ come from the germline V gene. Between the trimmed V and J ends, which lost 2 bases and 0 bases, there was a span of 9 bases. The CDR3 sequence: CASSFFESSYEQYF. The DNA for the CDR3 is TGCGCCAGCAGCTTCTTCGAGAGCTCCTACGAGCAGTACTTC.

J is TRBJ2-7 and V is TRBV5-5, with D perhaps TRBD1 (6 bases). The CDR3 is made up of 13 amino acids. Trimming left V 4 bases short and J 1 base short, with 9 bases between. Germline V lookup: CDR1 SGHKS, CDR2 YYEKEE (reference sequence). The DNA of the CDR3 is TGTGCCAGCAGCACTGGACAGTCCTACGAGCAGTACTTC. It specifies CASSTGQSYEQYF.

V gene TRBV7-2 combines with J gene TRBJ2-4; D not certain. V was shortened by 10 bases and J by 3 bases, with 13 bases between the two germline ends. This CDR3 contains 13 residues. Germline CDR1 SGHTA, CDR2 FQGNSA. The CDR3 nucleotides read TGTGCCACCGCAAGGGTGGGCAAAAACATTCAGTACTTC. Its translation: CATARVGKNIQYF.

The chain is built from TRBV19 and TRBJ2-5; 7 bases are shared with TRBD1. There are 13 residues in the CDR3. The junction had 4 bases not matched to a gene; V was cut back by 4 bases and J by 5 bases. Germline V gene sequence: CDR1 LNHDA, CDR2 SQIVND (reference sequence). As DNA, the CDR3 is TGTGCCAGTAGTAGCCTACAGGGGGAGACCCAGTACTTC. Translated: CASSSLQGETQYF.

The chain uses TRBV15 and TRBJ2-1, with TRBD2 matching over 10 bases. The J segment lost 4 bases and the V segment lost 5 bases, leaving 2 bases of the junction unmatched. The CDR3 length is 14 residues. Per the germline V gene, CDR1 is LNHNV and CDR2 is YYDKDF (reference sequence). For the CDR3, the DNA is TGTGCCACCAGCTCTAGCGGGGGTTACAATGAGCAGTTCTTC. It codes for CATSSSGGYNEQFF.

This rearrangement joins TRBV7-8 to TRBJ2-7; the D gene is possibly TRBD1 (5 bases). Per germline, CDR1 SGHVS and CDR2 FQNEAQ. V shed 7 bases and J shed 1 base, with 8 bases lying between them. This CDR3 has 12 amino acids. Here the CDR3 DNA reads TGTGCCAGCACCAGGGATTCCTACGAGCAGTACTTC. Amino acids: CASTRDSYEQYF.

CDR3 sequence reads: CSAQDRGRTGELFF. The CDR3 DNA reads as TGCAGCGCACAAGACAGGGGCCGGACCGGGGAGCTGTTTTTT. This chain links TRBV29-1 with TRBJ2-2, with TRBD1 identical over 8 bases. V shed 7 bases, J shed 5 bases, and the junction held 9 bases outside the gene matches. Per germline, CDR1 SQVTM and CDR2 ANQGSEA. The CDR3 has 14 residues.

This chain joins TRBV11-2 and TRBJ2-1, with TRBD2 matching over 9 bases. J gave up 14 bases and V 1 base, and 12 bases lay outside the gene matches. CDR3 length equals 15 residues. The germline V gene has CDR1 SGHAT and CDR2 FQNNGV. The DNA for the CDR3 is TGTGCCAGCAGCTTAGGCCTAGCGGGAACCCCCAAAGAGTTCTTC. Its translation: CASSLGLAGTPKEFF.

This rearrangement joins TRBV27 to TRBJ2-7, with 10 positions matching TRBD1. CDR3 length equals 15 residues. The germline gives CDR1 MNHEY, CDR2 SMNVEV (reference sequence). The V and J ends lost 7 bases and 4 bases, in that order; junction bases with no gene match: 10. Written as DNA, the CDR3 is TGTGCCAGCACCTTAAGGGGGACAGGGGAGTACGAGCAGTACTTC. Protein product: CASTLRGTGEYEQYF.

The chain joins TRBV19 to TRBJ1-4; no firm D call. This CDR3 region has 16 residues. CDR1 LNHDA and CDR2 SQIVND come from the germline V gene (reference sequence). Trimming left V 5 bases short and J 3 bases short, with 16 bases between. CDR3: CASSATVLGANEKLFF. The CDR3, as DNA: TGTGCCAGTAGTGCTACAGTCCTCGGGGCTAATGAAAAACTGTTTTTT.

The chain uses TRBV7-2 and TRBJ2-7; 8 positions match TRBD1. The V gene's germline CDR1 is SGHTA and CDR2 FQGNSA. The junction had 10 bases not matched to a gene; V was cut back by 6 bases and J by 9 bases. CDR3 size: 13 residues. CDR3 sequence reads: CASRTGQGLGQYF. The CDR3 region has the DNA TGTGCCAGCAGAACCGGACAGGGTCTAGGGCAGTACTTC.